This TCR beta chain was retrieved from a study of T-cell reconstitution after alpha-beta-depleted transplantation in children. A TCRbeta library incorporating unique molecular identifiers was prepared. MiXCR, applied by TCRdb to the PCR reads, yields one record per CDR3 protein. There are almost 500,000 distinct CDR3 sequences in the sample; around 13% occur only once, and roughly 5.4% lies in the top ten. This clonotype was picked up a small number of times. Trimming cost V 5 bases and J 0 bases, with 13 bases left between them. CDR3 length equals 15 residues. The chain combines TRBV12-3 or TRBV12-4 with TRBJ1-2, with a possible D match to TRBD1 (6 bases). The TCR was taken from a human donor who donated a stem cell graft to a child with combined immunodeficiency. Sequenced material: PBMCs from the stem cell graft donor, taken from the stem cell graft. The CDR3 sequence is CASSPGDQANYGYTF. The CDR3 bases are TGTGCCAGCAGTCCAGGGGATCAAGCTAACTATGGCTACACCTTC.